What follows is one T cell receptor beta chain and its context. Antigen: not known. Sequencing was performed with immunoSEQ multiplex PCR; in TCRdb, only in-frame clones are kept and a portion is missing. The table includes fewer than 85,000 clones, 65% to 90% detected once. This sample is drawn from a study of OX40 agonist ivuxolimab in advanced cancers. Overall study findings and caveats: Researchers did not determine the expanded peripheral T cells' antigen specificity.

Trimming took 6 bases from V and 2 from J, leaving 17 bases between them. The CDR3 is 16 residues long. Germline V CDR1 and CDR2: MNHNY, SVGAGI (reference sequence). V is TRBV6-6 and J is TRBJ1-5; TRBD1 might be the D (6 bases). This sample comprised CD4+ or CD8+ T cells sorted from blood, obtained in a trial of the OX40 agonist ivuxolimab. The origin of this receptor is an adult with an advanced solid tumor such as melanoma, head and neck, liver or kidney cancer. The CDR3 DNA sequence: TGTGCCAGCAGGGCCTTTGGGGGCGAGGGCAATCAGCCCCAGCATTTT. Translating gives CASRAFGGEGNQPQHF.